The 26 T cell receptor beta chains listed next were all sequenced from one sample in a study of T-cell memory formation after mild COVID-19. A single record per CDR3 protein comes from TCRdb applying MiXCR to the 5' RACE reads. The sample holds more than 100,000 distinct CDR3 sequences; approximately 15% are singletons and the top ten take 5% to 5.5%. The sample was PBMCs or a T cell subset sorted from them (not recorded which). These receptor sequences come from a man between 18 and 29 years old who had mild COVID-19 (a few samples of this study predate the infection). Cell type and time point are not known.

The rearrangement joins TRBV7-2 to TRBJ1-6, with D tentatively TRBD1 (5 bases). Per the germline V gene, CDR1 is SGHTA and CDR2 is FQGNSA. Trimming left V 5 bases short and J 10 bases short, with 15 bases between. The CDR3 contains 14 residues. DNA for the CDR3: TGTGCCAGCAGCCTCACCCCCGGGGACTCACCCCTCCACTTT. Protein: CASSLTPGDSPLHF. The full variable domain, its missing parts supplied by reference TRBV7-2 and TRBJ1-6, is GAGVSQSPSNKVTEKGKDVELRCDPISGHTALYWYRQSLGQGLEFLIYFQGNSAPDKSGLPSDRFSAERTGGSVSTLTIQRTQQEDSAVYLCASSLTPGDSPLHFGNGTRLTVT.

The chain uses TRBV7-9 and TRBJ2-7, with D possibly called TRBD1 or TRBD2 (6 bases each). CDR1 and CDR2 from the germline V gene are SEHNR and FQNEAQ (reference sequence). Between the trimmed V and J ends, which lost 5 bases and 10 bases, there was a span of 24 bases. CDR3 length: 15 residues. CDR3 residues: CASSPARGGGGLQYV. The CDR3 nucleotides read TGTGCCAGCAGCCCTGCCCGGGGAGGAGGGGGTCTTCAGTACGTC.

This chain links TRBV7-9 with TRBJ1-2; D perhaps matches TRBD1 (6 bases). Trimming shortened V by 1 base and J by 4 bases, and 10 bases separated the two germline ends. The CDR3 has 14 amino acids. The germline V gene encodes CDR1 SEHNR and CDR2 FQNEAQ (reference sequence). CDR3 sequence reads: CASSLVQGPYGYTF. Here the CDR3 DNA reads TGTGCCAGCAGCTTAGTACAGGGACCCTATGGCTACACCTTC.

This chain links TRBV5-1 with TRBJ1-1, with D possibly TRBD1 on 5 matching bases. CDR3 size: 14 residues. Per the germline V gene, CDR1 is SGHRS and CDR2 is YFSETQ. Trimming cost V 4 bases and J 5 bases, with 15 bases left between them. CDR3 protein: CASSPYRGGTEAFF. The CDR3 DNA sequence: TGCGCCAGCAGCCCTTACCGGGGGGGGACTGAAGCTTTCTTT.

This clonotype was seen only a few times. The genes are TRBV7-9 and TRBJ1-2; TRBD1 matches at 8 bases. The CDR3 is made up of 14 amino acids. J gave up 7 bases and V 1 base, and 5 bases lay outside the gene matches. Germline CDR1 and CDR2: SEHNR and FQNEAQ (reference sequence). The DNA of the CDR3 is TGTGCCAGCAGCTTAGGATGGACAGGGACTGGCTACACCTTC. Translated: CASSLGWTGTGYTF.

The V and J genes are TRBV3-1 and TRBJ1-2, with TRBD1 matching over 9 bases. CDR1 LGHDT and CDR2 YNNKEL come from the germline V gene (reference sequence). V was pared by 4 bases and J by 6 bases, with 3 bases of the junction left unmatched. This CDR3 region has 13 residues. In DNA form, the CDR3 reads TGTGCCAGCAGCCGCACAGGGGGCGATGGCTACACCTTC. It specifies CASSRTGGDGYTF.

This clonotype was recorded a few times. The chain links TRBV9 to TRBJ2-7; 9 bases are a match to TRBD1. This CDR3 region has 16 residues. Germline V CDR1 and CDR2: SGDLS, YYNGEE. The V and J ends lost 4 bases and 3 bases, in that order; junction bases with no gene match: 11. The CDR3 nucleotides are TGTGCCAGCAGCCCACACGTACAGGGGGCTGTCTACGAGCAGTACTTC. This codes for CASSPHVQGAVYEQYF.

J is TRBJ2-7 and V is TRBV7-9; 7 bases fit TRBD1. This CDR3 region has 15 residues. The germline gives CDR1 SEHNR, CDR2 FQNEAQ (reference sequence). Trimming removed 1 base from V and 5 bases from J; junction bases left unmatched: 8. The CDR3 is CASSLERQGDNEQYV. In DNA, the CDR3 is TGTGCCAGCAGCTTAGAGAGACAGGGTGATAACGAGCAGTACGTC.

The CDR3 sequence is CASSDETGYNEQFF. Written as DNA, the CDR3 is TGTGCCAGCAGCGACGAAACAGGGTACAATGAGCAGTTCTTC. The rearrangement uses TRBV5-6 and TRBJ2-1, with D possibly TRBD1 on 6 matching bases. The CDR3 length is 14 residues. Between the trimmed V and J ends, which lost 4 bases and 4 bases, there was a span of 12 bases. Germline V gene lookup returns CDR1 SGHDT and CDR2 YYEEEE. The whole variable domain, remainder taken from reference TRBV5-6 and TRBJ2-1, is DAGVTQSPTHLIKTRGQQVTLRCSPKSGHDTVSWYQQALGQGPQFIFQYYEEEERQRGNFPDRFSGHQFPNYSSELNVNALLLGDSALYLCASSDETGYNEQFFGPGTRLTVL.

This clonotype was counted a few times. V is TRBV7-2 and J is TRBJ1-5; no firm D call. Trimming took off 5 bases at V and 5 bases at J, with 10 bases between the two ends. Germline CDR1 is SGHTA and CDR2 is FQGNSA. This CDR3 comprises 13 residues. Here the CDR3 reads CASSPSQDQPQHF. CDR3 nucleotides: TGTGCCAGCAGCCCAAGTCAGGATCAGCCCCAGCATTTT.

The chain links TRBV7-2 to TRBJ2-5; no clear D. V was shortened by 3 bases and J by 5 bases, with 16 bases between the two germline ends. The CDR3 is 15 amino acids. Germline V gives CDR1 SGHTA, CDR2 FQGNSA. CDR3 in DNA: TGTGCCAGCAGCTTTCGACTGGGCGTTAGGGAGACCCAGTACTTC. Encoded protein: CASSFRLGVRETQYF.

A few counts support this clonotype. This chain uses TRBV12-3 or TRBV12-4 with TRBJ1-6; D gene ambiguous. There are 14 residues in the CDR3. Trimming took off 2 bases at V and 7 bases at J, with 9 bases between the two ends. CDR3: CASSLRQKNSPLHF. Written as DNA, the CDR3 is TGTGCCAGCAGTTTACGGCAGAAAAATTCACCCCTCCACTTT.

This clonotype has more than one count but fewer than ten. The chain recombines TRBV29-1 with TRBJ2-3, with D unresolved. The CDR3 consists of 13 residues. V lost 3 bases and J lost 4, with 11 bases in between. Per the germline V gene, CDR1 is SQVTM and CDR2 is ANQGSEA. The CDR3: CSVDRGVPDTQYF. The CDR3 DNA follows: TGCAGCGTTGACCGAGGAGTACCAGATACGCAGTATTTT.

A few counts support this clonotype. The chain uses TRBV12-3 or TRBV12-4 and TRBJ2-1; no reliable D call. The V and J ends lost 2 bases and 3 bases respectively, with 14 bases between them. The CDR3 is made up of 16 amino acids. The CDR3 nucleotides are TGTGCCAGCAGTTTATTTGTACTCACCTTCTACAATGAGCAGTTCTTC. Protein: CASSLFVLTFYNEQFF.

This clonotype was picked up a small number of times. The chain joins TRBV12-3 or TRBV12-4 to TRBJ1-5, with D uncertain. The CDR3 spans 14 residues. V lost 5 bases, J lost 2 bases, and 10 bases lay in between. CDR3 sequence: CASSDTAGNQPQHF. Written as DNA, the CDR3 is TGTGCCAGCAGTGACACAGCAGGCAATCAGCCCCAGCATTTT.

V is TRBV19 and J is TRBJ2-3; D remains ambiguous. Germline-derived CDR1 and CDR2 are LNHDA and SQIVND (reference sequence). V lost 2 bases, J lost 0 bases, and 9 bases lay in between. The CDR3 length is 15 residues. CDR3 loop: CASSISVTSTDTQYF. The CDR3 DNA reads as TGTGCCAGTAGTATATCAGTTACTAGCACAGATACGCAGTATTTT.

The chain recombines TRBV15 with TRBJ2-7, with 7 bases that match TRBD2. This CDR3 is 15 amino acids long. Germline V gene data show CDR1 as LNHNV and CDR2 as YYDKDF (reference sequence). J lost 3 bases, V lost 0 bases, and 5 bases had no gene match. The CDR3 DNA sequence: TGTGCCACCAGCAGAGATAGGACTAGTAGCTACGAGCAGTACTTC. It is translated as CATSRDRTSSYEQYF. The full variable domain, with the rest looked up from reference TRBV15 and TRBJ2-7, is DAMVIQNPRYQVTQFGKPVTLSCSQTLNHNVMYWYQQKSSQAPKLLFHYYDKDFNNEADTPDNFQSRRPNTSFCFLDIRSPGLGDTAMYLCATSRDRTSSYEQYFGPGTRLTVT.

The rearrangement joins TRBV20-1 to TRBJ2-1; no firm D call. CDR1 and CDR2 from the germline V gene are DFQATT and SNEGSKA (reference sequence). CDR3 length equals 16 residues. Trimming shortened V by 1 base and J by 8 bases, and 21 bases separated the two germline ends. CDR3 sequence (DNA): TGCAGTGCTAGAGCTTGGACGGCAGGTGGGTTGGATGAGCAGTTCTTC. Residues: CSARAWTAGGLDEQFF.

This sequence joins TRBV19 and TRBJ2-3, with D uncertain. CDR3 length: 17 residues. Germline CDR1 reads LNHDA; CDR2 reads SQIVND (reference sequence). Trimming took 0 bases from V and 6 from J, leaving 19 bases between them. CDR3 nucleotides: TGTGCCAGTAGTATAGATTCTGCAAGGCCTATCGGGGATACGCAGTATTTT. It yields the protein CASSIDSARPIGDTQYF.

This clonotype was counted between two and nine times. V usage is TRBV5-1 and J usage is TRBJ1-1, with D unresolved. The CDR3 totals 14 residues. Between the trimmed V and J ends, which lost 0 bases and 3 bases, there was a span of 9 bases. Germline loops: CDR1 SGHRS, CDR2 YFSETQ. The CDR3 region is CASSLDAEDTEAFF. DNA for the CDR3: TGCGCCAGCAGCTTGGACGCCGAGGACACTGAAGCTTTCTTT.

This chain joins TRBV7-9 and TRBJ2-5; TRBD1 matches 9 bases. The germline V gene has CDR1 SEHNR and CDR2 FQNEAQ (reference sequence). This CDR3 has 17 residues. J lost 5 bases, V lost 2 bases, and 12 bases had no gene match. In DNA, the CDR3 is TGTGCCAGCAGCTTAATTGCCCGGACAGGGGTAGGGGAGACCCAGTACTTC. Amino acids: CASSLIARTGVGETQYF.

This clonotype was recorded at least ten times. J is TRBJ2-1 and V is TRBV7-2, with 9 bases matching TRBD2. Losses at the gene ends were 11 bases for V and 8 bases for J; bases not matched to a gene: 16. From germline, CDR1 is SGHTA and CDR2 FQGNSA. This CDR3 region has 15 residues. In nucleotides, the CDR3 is TGTGCCTCCAAGGATCTAGCGGGGAGCTCTTATGAGCAGTTCTTC. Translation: CASKDLAGSSYEQFF.

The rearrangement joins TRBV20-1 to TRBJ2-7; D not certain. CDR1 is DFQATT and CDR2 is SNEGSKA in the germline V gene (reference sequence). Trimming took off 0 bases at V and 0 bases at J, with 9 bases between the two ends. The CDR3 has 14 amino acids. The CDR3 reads CSARDLASSYEQYF. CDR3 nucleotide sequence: TGCAGTGCTAGAGATTTGGCAAGCTCCTACGAGCAGTACTTC.

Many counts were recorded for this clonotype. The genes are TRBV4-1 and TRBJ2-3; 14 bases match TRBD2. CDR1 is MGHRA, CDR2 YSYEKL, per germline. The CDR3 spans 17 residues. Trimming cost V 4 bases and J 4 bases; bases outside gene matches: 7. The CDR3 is CASSRRLAGGIPDTQYF. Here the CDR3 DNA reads TGCGCCAGCAGCCGTCGACTAGCGGGGGGGATCCCAGATACGCAGTATTTT.

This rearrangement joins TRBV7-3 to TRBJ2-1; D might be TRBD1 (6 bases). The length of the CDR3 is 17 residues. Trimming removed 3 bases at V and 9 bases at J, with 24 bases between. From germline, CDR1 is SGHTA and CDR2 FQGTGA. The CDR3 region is CASSLGPGSRGRGEQFF. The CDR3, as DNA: TGTGCCAGCAGCTTGGGTCCGGGGAGCAGGGGTAGGGGTGAGCAGTTCTTC.

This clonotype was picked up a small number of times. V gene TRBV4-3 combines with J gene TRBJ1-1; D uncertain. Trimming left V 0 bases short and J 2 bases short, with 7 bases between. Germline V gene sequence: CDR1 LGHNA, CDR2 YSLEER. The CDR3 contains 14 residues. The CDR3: CASSQESFNTEAFF. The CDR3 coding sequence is TGCGCCAGCAGCCAAGAGTCCTTCAACACTGAAGCTTTCTTT.